Listed here are 32 T cell receptor beta chains from one sample, sequenced in a study of T cell responses to AZD1222 COVID-19 vaccine. Clones were sequenced by immunoSEQ multiplex PCR, and TCRdb holds only the in-frame ones, with some missing. The data show over 150,000 clones, with roughly 85% seen just once and around 0.99% held by the top ten. The starting material was peripheral blood, obtained 28 days after the second AZD1222 dose. The origin of the receptors is an adult who received the AZD1222 COVID-19 vaccine.

This chain links TRBV29-1 with TRBJ1-1, with D maybe TRBD1 (6 bases). Germline V lookup: CDR1 SQVTM, CDR2 ANQGSEA. The CDR3 is 14 residues long. The V and J ends lost 3 bases and 1 base respectively, with 12 bases between them. CDR3 DNA: TGCAGCGTTGACGGGACATTAGGGAACACTGAAGCTTTCTTT. It encodes CSVDGTLGNTEAFF. The full variable domain, rest sourced from reference TRBV29-1 and TRBJ1-1, is SAVISQKPSRDICQRGTSLTIQCQVDSQVTMMFWYRQQPGQSLTLIATANQGSEATYESGFVIDKFPISRPNLTFSTLTVSNMSPEDSSIYLCSVDGTLGNTEAFFGQGTRLTVV.

This chain joins TRBV7-9 and TRBJ1-1, with D uncertain. Between the trimmed V and J ends, which lost 5 bases and 11 bases, there was a span of 12 bases. The CDR3 has 11 amino acids. The germline V gene encodes CDR1 SEHNR and CDR2 FQNEAQ (reference sequence). In DNA form, the CDR3 reads TGTGCCAGCAGCACCGTGGGTTCGGCTTTCTTT. Translated: CASSTVGSAFF. The whole variable domain, remainder taken from reference TRBV7-9 and TRBJ1-1, is DTGVSQNPRHKITKRGQNVTFRCDPISEHNRLYWYRQTLGQGPEFLTYFQNEAQLEKSRLLSDRFSAERPKGSFSTLEIQRTEQGDSAMYLCASSTVGSAFFGQGTRLTVV.

The V and J genes are TRBV4-1 and TRBJ1-2; D is possibly TRBD1 (5 bases). The V and J ends lost 5 bases and 2 bases respectively, with 12 bases between them. Germline V gene lookup returns CDR1 MGHRA and CDR2 YSYEKL. The CDR3 extends over 14 amino acids. CDR3 residues: CASSSPGRNYGYTF. The CDR3 DNA follows: TGCGCCAGCAGCTCTCCGGGACGGAACTATGGCTACACCTTC.

This chain joins TRBV6-6 and TRBJ1-1; TRBD1 matches at 8 bases. The junction had 11 bases not matched to a gene; V was cut back by 5 bases and J by 3 bases. Germline-derived CDR1 and CDR2 are MNHNY and SVGAGI (reference sequence). This CDR3 spans 16 amino acids. This chain's CDR3 is CASSDYMDRVDTEAFF. In nucleotides, the CDR3 is TGTGCCAGCAGTGACTACATGGACAGGGTGGACACTGAAGCTTTCTTT.

V gene TRBV5-6 combines with J gene TRBJ1-6; D not certain. Looked up from germline, CDR1 is SGHDT and CDR2 is YYEEEE. V was clipped by 5 bases and J by 5 bases, with 17 bases between them. The CDR3 sequence is 16 residues long. The CDR3 reads CASSFRSLHNNSPLHF. The CDR3 nucleotides read TGTGCCAGCAGTTTCAGGTCACTGCATAATAATTCACCCCTCCACTTT.

This clone showed up just a few times. The DNA of the CDR3 is TGTGCCAGCAGCCATCCGACAGATTCTGGAAACACCATATATTTT. Amino acids: CASSHPTDSGNTIYF. The chain combines TRBV5-4 with TRBJ1-3, with D possibly being TRBD1 (5 bases). This CDR3 has 15 residues. Trimming took off 4 bases at V and 1 base at J, with 12 bases between the two ends. Germline V lookup: CDR1 SGHNT, CDR2 YYREEE (reference sequence).

This chain links TRBV18 with TRBJ2-5; 8 bases match TRBD1. V shed 1 base, J shed 1 base, and the junction held 2 bases outside the gene matches. Germline lookup yields CDR1 KGHSH and CDR2 LQKENI. The length of the CDR3 is 15 residues. The CDR3 is CASSPRTGTQETQYF. The DNA of the CDR3 is TGTGCCAGCTCACCACGGACAGGGACCCAAGAGACCCAGTACTTC. The entire variable domain, with the rest obtained from reference TRBV18 and TRBJ2-5, is as follows: NAGVMQNPRHLVRRRGQEARLRCSPMKGHSHVYWYRQLPEEGLKFMVYLQKENIIDESGMPKERFSAEFPKEGPSILRIQQVVRGDSAAYFCASSPRTGTQETQYFGPGTRLLVL.

In DNA form, the CDR3 reads TGTGCCACCAGTGATCACAGACAAGCCCAAGAGACCCAGTACTTC. This sequence encodes CATSDHRQAQETQYF. The rearrangement joins TRBV24-1 to TRBJ2-5; D gene ambiguous. CDR1 is KGHDR, CDR2 SFDVKD, per germline. The CDR3 spans 15 residues. V lost 3 bases and J 1 base, leaving 11 bases between the germline ends.

CDR3 DNA sequence: TGCGCCAGCAGCCAGGGACAGGGGACTGAAAAACTGTTTTTT. Protein product: CASSQGQGTEKLFF. This chain links TRBV4-1 with TRBJ1-4; 10 bases are shared with TRBD1. V lost 3 bases and J lost 7; bases outside the gene matches: 2. The CDR3 sequence is 14 residues long. The germline CDR1 and CDR2 sequences are MGHRA and YSYEKL.

The rearrangement uses TRBV10-3 and TRBJ2-3; 8 bases are shared with TRBD1. V dropped 8 bases and J dropped 1; count of bases not matched to a gene: 5. Germline values: CDR1 ENHRY, CDR2 SYGVKD. The CDR3 covers 14 residues. The CDR3 nucleotides are TGTGCCATCGTACCAGGGGGCGGCACAGATACGCAGTATTTT. It encodes CAIVPGGGTDTQYF.

V gene TRBV19 combines with J gene TRBJ1-2, with TRBD1 matching over 8 bases. V shed 1 base and J 4 bases; nucleotides not matched to a gene: 8. Per the germline V gene, CDR1 is LNHDA and CDR2 is SQIVND (reference sequence). The CDR3 runs to 16 residues. The CDR3: CASSIVFATGVYGYTF. The CDR3 coding sequence is TGTGCCAGTAGTATAGTCTTCGCGACAGGGGTCTATGGCTACACCTTC.

The chain is built from TRBV6-5 and TRBJ1-2, with D maybe TRBD1 (6 bases). The CDR3 covers 13 residues. Germline CDR1 and CDR2: MNHEY and SVGAGI. The V gene lost 6 bases and the J gene lost 6 bases, with 14 bases spanning the gap. CDR3 sequence: CASRHRDENGYTF. The DNA for the CDR3 is TGTGCCAGCAGACACAGGGATGAGAATGGCTACACCTTC.

The chain employs TRBV12-3 or TRBV12-4 and TRBJ2-5; 7 bases fit TRBD1. V was pared by 4 bases and J by 5 bases, with 4 bases of the junction left unmatched. This CDR3 is 13 amino acids long. As DNA, the CDR3 is TGTGCCAGCAGTTCTGGACAGGTGGAGACCCAGTACTTC. Translating it yields CASSSGQVETQYF.

V usage is TRBV27 and J usage is TRBJ1-4; D not resolved. V lost 2 bases and J 0 bases, leaving 13 bases between the germline ends. The CDR3 has 17 amino acids. CDR1 is MNHEY and CDR2 is SMNVEV in the germline V gene (reference sequence). CDR3 protein: CASSLTGWGATNEKLFF. CDR3 sequence (DNA): TGTGCCAGCAGTTTAACTGGGTGGGGAGCAACTAATGAAAAACTGTTTTTT.

DNA of the CDR3: TGTGCCATCAGTGACGGTGCGGGGGGGCTATACGAGCAGTACTTC. This encodes CAISDGAGGLYEQYF. The chain employs TRBV10-3 and TRBJ2-7; 9 bases line up with TRBD2. The CDR3 is 15 amino acids. From germline, CDR1 is ENHRY and CDR2 SYGVKD. V shed 3 bases and J 4 bases; nucleotides not matched to a gene: 7.

The chain uses TRBV5-1 and TRBJ2-7, with D possibly TRBD1 on 7 matching bases. Looked up from germline, CDR1 is SGHRS and CDR2 is YFSETQ. V was trimmed by 4 bases and J by 3 bases, leaving 20 bases between them. The CDR3 contains 16 residues. The CDR3 sequence is CASSKGQTSLNYEQYF. The DNA of the CDR3 is TGCGCCAGCAGCAAGGGACAGACTAGTCTAAACTACGAGCAGTACTTC.

V gene TRBV6-2 or TRBV6-3 combines with J gene TRBJ2-7; D remains unclear. The CDR3 loop spans 13 amino acids. Trimming pared 2 bases from V and 3 bases from J, leaving 8 bases between. Germline V CDR1 and CDR2: MNHEY, SVGEGT. CDR3 DNA: TGTGCCAGCAGTTACAGGGTCCACTACGAGCAGTACTTC. Residues: CASSYRVHYEQYF.

The chain employs TRBV19 and TRBJ2-2; D unresolved. Germline loops: CDR1 LNHDA, CDR2 SQIVND (reference sequence). V dropped 9 bases and J dropped 3 bases, with 8 bases sitting between them. The CDR3 is 12 residues long. The CDR3 sequence is CASSVDTGELFF. For the CDR3, the DNA is TGTGCCAGCTCAGTAGACACCGGGGAGCTGTTTTTT.

In its sample, this clone was seen once. The rearrangement links TRBV18 to TRBJ1-2; 9 bases are a match to TRBD1. Germline CDR1 reads KGHSH; CDR2 reads LQKENI. The CDR3 is 15 residues long. The trim removed 1 base at V and 0 bases at J, leaving 0 bases unmatched. The CDR3 protein is CASSPRTGANYGYTF. In DNA form, the CDR3 reads TGTGCCAGCTCACCACGGACAGGGGCTAACTATGGCTACACCTTC.

This clone was seen more than once but under ten times. The chain is built from TRBV4-1 and TRBJ2-3; perhaps TRBD2 as D (6 bases). V was trimmed by 0 bases and J by 4 bases, leaving 11 bases between them. Looked up from germline, CDR1 is MGHRA and CDR2 is YSYEKL. The length of the CDR3 is 15 residues. The CDR3 nucleotides read TGCGCCAGCAGCCAAGAATCCGGGGAGGCAGATACGCAGTATTTT. Its translation is CASSQESGEADTQYF.

The chain combines TRBV4-2 with TRBJ1-6; unclear D gene. Germline V gene data show CDR1 as LGHNA and CDR2 as YNFKEQ. Trimming shortened V by 0 bases and J by 6 bases, and 6 bases separated the two germline ends. The length of the CDR3 is 14 residues. CDR3 DNA sequence: TGTGCCAGCAGCCAAGAGAAGGCTAATTCACCCCTCCACTTT. Protein: CASSQEKANSPLHF.

V gene TRBV10-3 combines with J gene TRBJ2-1; a weak D match, TRBD2 (7 bases). The CDR3 extends over 14 amino acids. Germline values: CDR1 ENHRY, CDR2 SYGVKD. V lost 9 bases and J lost 0, with 12 bases in between. The CDR3 DNA sequence: TGTGCCATTAGGGGGGGGTCCTCCTACAATGAGCAGTTCTTC. As protein: CAIRGGSSYNEQFF.

The V and J genes are TRBV12-5 and TRBJ2-2, with 8 bases lining up with TRBD2. The CDR3 is made up of 17 amino acids. Germline trimming cut 0 bases from V and 3 bases from J; bases unmatched to any gene: 6. Germline V gene sequence: CDR1 LGHNT, CDR2 FRNRAP. The CDR3 coding sequence is TGTGCTAGTGGTTTGGTAGTTGAGCGGGGGCACACCGGGGAGCTGTTTTTT. Its protein product is CASGLVVERGHTGELFF.

The chain combines TRBV25-1 with TRBJ1-3; D is undetermined. Germline V gives CDR1 MGHDK, CDR2 SYGVNS. Trimming pared 4 bases from V and 3 bases from J, leaving 7 bases between. The CDR3 extends over 13 amino acids. The CDR3 is CASSGSYGNTIYF. CDR3 DNA sequence: TGTGCCAGCAGTGGGTCGTATGGAAACACCATATATTTT. The full variable domain, completed using reference TRBV25-1 and TRBJ1-3, is EADIYQTPRYLVIGTGKKITLECSQTMGHDKMYWYQQDPGMELHLIHYSYGVNSTEKGDLSSESTVSRIRTEHFPLTLESARPSHTSQYLCASSGSYGNTIYFGEGSWLTVV.

In DNA form, the CDR3 reads TGTGCCATCAGTGAGTCCCTAATTAAGGGGGAAAAACTGTTTTTT. Its protein product is CAISESLIKGEKLFF. The chain joins TRBV10-3 to TRBJ1-4, with a tentative D call TRBD1 (5 bases). Trimming shortened V by 0 bases and J by 8 bases, and 13 bases separated the two germline ends. CDR1 ENHRY and CDR2 SYGVKD come from the germline V gene. CDR3 length: 15 residues.

This clone was recorded once. The genes are TRBV4-1 and TRBJ1-6; TRBD1 matches at 9 bases. V was clipped by 4 bases and J by 3 bases; unmatched bases: 10. The CDR3 has 18 amino acids. The V gene's germline CDR1 is MGHRA and CDR2 YSYEKL. CDR3 coding DNA: TGCGCCAGCAGCCCCCGAGGAACAGGGGGCGACTATAATTCACCCCTCCACTTT. This gives the protein CASSPRGTGGDYNSPLHF.

The chain joins TRBV27 to TRBJ2-7, with TRBD1 matching 7 bases. Germline CDR1 MNHEY, CDR2 SMNVEV (reference sequence). The CDR3 consists of 14 residues. Trimming cost V 3 bases and J 3 bases; bases outside gene matches: 5. CDR3 bases: TGTGCCAGCAGTTTCTCCCGGGACAGCTACGAGCAGTACTTC. Its protein product is CASSFSRDSYEQYF.

The rearrangement joins TRBV2 to TRBJ1-1; no firm D call. Germline V gene data show CDR1 as SNHLY and CDR2 as FYNNEI. V lost 5 bases and J 1 base, leaving 14 bases between the germline ends. The CDR3 consists of 15 residues. CDR3 residues: CASSSPTTGNTEAFF. The DNA for the CDR3 is TGTGCCAGCAGTTCCCCTACCACGGGGAACACTGAAGCTTTCTTT.

CDR3 DNA sequence: TGTGCCAGCACAATTAACAGGGCTACTCAGCCCCAGCATTTT. This translates into CASTINRATQPQHF. The chain has TRBV7-8 and TRBJ1-5, with D possibly TRBD1 on 6 matching bases. V lost 7 bases and J lost 6, with 16 bases in between. The CDR3 sequence is 14 residues long. The germline V gene encodes CDR1 SGHVS and CDR2 FQNEAQ.

This clone came up a few times. J is TRBJ1-4 and V is TRBV19; possibly TRBD1 for D (5 bases). Germline loops: CDR1 LNHDA, CDR2 SQIVND (reference sequence). The CDR3 has 15 residues. V lost 7 bases and J lost 8, with 20 bases in between. CDR3 nucleotides: TGTGCCAGTAAGTCGACCGGGACTGCCTCGGAAAAACTGTTTTTT. Translating it yields CASKSTGTASEKLFF.

The CDR3 is CASSPLIGVQFF. The CDR3 coding sequence is TGTGCCAGCAGTCCTTTGATAGGTGTGCAGTTCTTC. V usage is TRBV27 and J usage is TRBJ2-1; D call uncertain. CDR1 MNHEY and CDR2 SMNVEV come from the germline V gene (reference sequence). The length of the CDR3 is 12 residues. V was shortened by 5 bases and J by 12 bases, with 14 bases between the two germline ends.

The chain couples TRBV7-9 to TRBJ2-3, with 12 bases identical to TRBD2. The CDR3 is 17 amino acids. Germline assignment: CDR1 SEHNR and CDR2 FQNEAQ (reference sequence). V was pared by 3 bases and J by 0 bases, with 4 bases of the junction left unmatched. The CDR3: CASSLTSGGPSTDTQYF. The CDR3 DNA reads TGTGCCAGCAGCTTGACTAGCGGGGGCCCGAGCACAGATACGCAGTATTTT.